Each of the 22 T cell receptor beta chains below was sequenced from the same sample in a study of T cell responses to AZD1222 COVID-19 vaccine. Profiled with immunoSEQ multiplex PCR; TCRdb holds only in-frame clones, not every one. The data contain 180,000 or so clones, around 89% of them singletons. Material: peripheral blood, obtained 28 days after the second AZD1222 dose. Receptors were obtained from an adult who received the AZD1222 COVID-19 vaccine.

The rearrangement uses TRBV28 and TRBJ2-7, with 9 bases that match TRBD2. This CDR3 has 18 residues. Trimming removed 4 bases from V and 1 base from J; junction bases left unmatched: 14. Germline assignment: CDR1 MDHEN and CDR2 SYDVKM. CDR3 nucleotides: TGTGCCAGCAGTTCCCCACCAGGCGGGAGGGCCGGGTCCTACGAGCAGTACTTC. Its translation: CASSSPPGGRAGSYEQYF.

This clone was seen many times. This chain uses TRBV21-1 with TRBJ2-2; TRBD1 reflects the table's D call only, with no check against the DNA. TRBV21-1 constitutes a pseudogene. The CDR3 is 13 amino acids. CDR3 region: CASSNRDTGELFF. The CDR3 DNA is TGTGCCAGCAGCAACAGGGACACCGGGGAGCTGTTTTTT.

This chain connects TRBV30 to TRBJ2-3, with 10 bases fitting TRBD2. V lost 2 bases to trimming and J lost 5 bases; unmatched junction nucleotides: 4. From germline, CDR1 is GTSNPN and CDR2 SVGIG (reference sequence). This CDR3 has 14 amino acids. CDR3 sequence: CAWSLAGAKDTQYF. CDR3 sequence (DNA): TGTGCCTGGAGTCTAGCGGGAGCGAAAGATACGCAGTATTTT. The variable domain in full, with the rest retrieved from reference TRBV30 and TRBJ2-3, is SQTIHQWPATLVQPVGSPLSLECTVEGTSNPNLYWYRQAAGRGLQLLFYSVGIGQISSEVPQNLSASRPQDRQFILSSKKLLLSDSGFYLCAWSLAGAKDTQYFGPGTRLTVL.

The V and J genes are TRBV18 and TRBJ2-1, with D hard to call. CDR1 KGHSH and CDR2 LQKENI come from the germline V gene. V was clipped by 3 bases and J by 7 bases, with 13 bases between them. The CDR3 runs 14 residues. The chain's CDR3 is CASSPTPGRNEQFF. DNA of the CDR3: TGTGCCAGCTCACCGACGCCCGGGCGAAATGAGCAGTTCTTC.

This clone was observed once. CDR3 in amino acids: CASSQEGQVFYEQYF. Written as DNA, the CDR3 is TGTGCCAGCAGCCAAGAGGGACAGGTTTTCTACGAGCAGTACTTC. The chain employs TRBV5-6 and TRBJ2-7; 8 positions agree with TRBD1. This CDR3 region has 15 residues. Trimming took 4 bases from V and 3 from J; bases not matched to a gene: 9. Germline lookup yields CDR1 SGHDT and CDR2 YYEEEE.

This clone was seen just once. The rearrangement uses TRBV18 and TRBJ1-2, with D possibly being TRBD1 (6 bases). Deletions cut 4 bases from V and 8 bases from J, with 26 bases between. Per the germline V gene, CDR1 is KGHSH and CDR2 is LQKENI. The CDR3 runs 17 residues. CDR3 in amino acids: CASSLSGDTVEVDGYTF. CDR3 in DNA: TGTGCCAGCTCACTAAGTGGGGACACGGTAGAGGTGGACGGCTACACCTTC.

This chain connects TRBV4-2 to TRBJ2-1; D assignment may be TRBD1 or TRBD2 (9 bases each). Trimming removed 4 bases from V and 7 bases from J, with 32 bases in between. Germline assignment: CDR1 LGHNA and CDR2 YNFKEQ. This CDR3 is built from 20 residues. This chain's CDR3 is CASSPRPQGAASGVGNEQFF. CDR3 nucleotide sequence: TGTGCCAGCAGCCCCCGGCCACAGGGGGCGGCTAGCGGGGTAGGTAATGAGCAGTTCTTC.

The rearrangement uses TRBV18 and TRBJ1-4; 9 nucleotides line up with TRBD1. The CDR3 has 15 residues. V dropped 1 base and J dropped 5; count of bases not matched to a gene: 2. The germline CDR1 and CDR2 sequences are KGHSH and LQKENI. Here the CDR3 reads CASSPQTGGNEKLFF. The CDR3 DNA sequence: TGTGCCAGCTCACCACAGACAGGGGGGAATGAAAAACTGTTTTTT.

This clone has ten or more counts. This chain uses TRBV24-1 with TRBJ2-1; D is uncertain. The CDR3 runs 15 residues. Germline V gene sequence: CDR1 KGHDR, CDR2 SFDVKD. V lost 7 bases and J 6 bases, leaving 18 bases between the germline ends. CDR3 amino acids: CATSPDGQWFNEQFF. CDR3 nucleotides: TGTGCCACCAGCCCGGATGGGCAATGGTTCAATGAGCAGTTCTTC.

CDR3 coding DNA: TGTGCCTCTTCCCGGGGGCTCATCTCTTCACCCCTCCACTTT. Protein sequence: CASSRGLISSPLHF. V is TRBV25-1 and J is TRBJ1-6; TRBD1 might be the D (6 bases). V was clipped by 11 bases and J by 9 bases, with 20 bases between them. Germline CDR1 MGHDK, CDR2 SYGVNS. The CDR3 has 14 residues.

The rearrangement uses TRBV24-1 and TRBJ1-5, with D possibly being TRBD1 (5 bases). V shed 8 bases and J shed 7 bases, with 11 bases lying between them. The CDR3 loop spans 12 amino acids. Germline CDR1 reads KGHDR; CDR2 reads SFDVKD. The CDR3 sequence is CATTSREQPQHF. The CDR3 nucleotides are TGTGCCACCACCAGCAGGGAACAGCCCCAGCATTTT.

The chain links TRBV27 to TRBJ2-7, with 8 bases lining up with TRBD1. After removal of 8 bases from V and 0 bases from J, the junction contained 6 bases not matched to a gene. Germline CDR1 reads MNHEY; CDR2 reads SMNVEV (reference sequence). The CDR3 covers 14 residues. CDR3 protein: CASSRQGPSYEQYF. The CDR3, as DNA: TGTGCCAGCTCCCGACAGGGGCCCTCCTACGAGCAGTACTTC.

The V call is TRBV5-1, the J call TRBJ2-1; unclear D gene. The CDR3 has 14 amino acids. Trimming shortened V by 1 base and J by 6 bases, and 11 bases separated the two germline ends. Per the germline V gene, CDR1 is SGHRS and CDR2 is YFSETQ. This CDR3 is CASSLSPGTNEQFF. In DNA, the CDR3 is TGCGCCAGCAGCTTGAGTCCGGGTACCAATGAGCAGTTCTTC.

This clone was detected a few times. The V and J genes are TRBV5-1 and TRBJ2-3; D not resolved. V was pared by 1 base and J by 1 base, with 10 bases between. This CDR3 has 15 residues. From germline, CDR1 is SGHRS and CDR2 YFSETQ. CDR3 coding DNA: TGCGCCAGCAGCTTGAGCGACGTTGGCACAGATACGCAGTATTTT. Its protein is CASSLSDVGTDTQYF.

DNA for the CDR3: TGTGCCAGCAGCTTAGGGGAGGGGGAGACCCAGTACTTC. Protein sequence: CASSLGEGETQYF. The V and J genes are TRBV7-9 and TRBJ2-5, with 7 bases lining up with TRBD2. J was trimmed by 5 bases and V by 1 base; bases with no gene match: 1. The CDR3 loop spans 13 amino acids. Germline assignment: CDR1 SEHNR and CDR2 FQNEAQ (reference sequence).

V gene TRBV13 combines with J gene TRBJ1-3; TRBD1 is a possible D gene (6 bases). CDR3 size: 15 residues. V dropped 5 bases and J dropped 0 bases, with 11 bases sitting between them. Germline values: CDR1 PRHDT, CDR2 FYEKMQ (reference sequence). The CDR3 nucleotides are TGTGCCAGCAGCGCCGGGGGCGGCTCTGGAAACACCATATATTTT. This codes for CASSAGGGSGNTIYF.

This chain joins TRBV4-3 and TRBJ2-1, with D possibly being TRBD2 (6 bases). Trimming removed 0 bases from V and 4 bases from J, with 19 bases in between. The CDR3 loop spans 18 amino acids. Looked up from germline, CDR1 is LGHNA and CDR2 is YSLEER. CDR3 sequence (DNA): TGCGCCAGCAGCCAAGATCCGACGGGAGATCCCCTTTACAATGAGCAGTTCTTC. This gives the protein CASSQDPTGDPLYNEQFF.

The chain combines TRBV27 with TRBJ2-1; 9 nucleotides agree with TRBD2. Germline-derived CDR1 and CDR2 are MNHEY and SMNVEV (reference sequence). There are 17 residues in the CDR3. Germline trimming cut 7 bases from V and 0 bases from J; bases unmatched to any gene: 10. This CDR3 is CASNLREAGGSYNEQFF. The CDR3, as DNA: TGTGCCAGCAACCTCCGAGAAGCGGGGGGCTCCTACAATGAGCAGTTCTTC.

The rearrangement links TRBV10-3 to TRBJ1-1; TRBD1 matches at 7 bases. CDR3 length: 16 residues. Germline lookup yields CDR1 ENHRY and CDR2 SYGVKD. Unmatched junction bases numbered 11, after V lost 7 bases and J lost 0 bases. Written as DNA, the CDR3 is TGTGCCATCACCGAGGGGGGGAGGGGGCTGAACACTGAAGCTTTCTTT. Its protein is CAITEGGRGLNTEAFF.

The chain employs TRBV28 and TRBJ2-1; 12 nucleotides agree with TRBD2. The CDR3 is 14 amino acids. Per the germline V gene, CDR1 is MDHEN and CDR2 is SYDVKM. V lost 3 bases to trimming and J lost 16 bases; unmatched junction nucleotides: 10. CDR3 coding DNA: TGTGCCAGCAGTTTGAGGCTAGCGGGAGGGCCTTTCTTCTTC. Its translation: CASSLRLAGGPFFF.

J is TRBJ2-1 and V is TRBV7-2; 10 bases agree with TRBD1. Germline assignment: CDR1 SGHTA and CDR2 FQGNSA. The J segment lost 7 bases and the V segment lost 1 base, leaving 7 bases of the junction unmatched. The CDR3 is 16 amino acids. The CDR3 loop reads CASSLVLGTGENEQFF. The CDR3 nucleotides read TGTGCCAGCAGCTTAGTGTTAGGGACAGGGGAGAATGAGCAGTTCTTC.

The rearrangement joins TRBV5-4 to TRBJ1-2, with D maybe TRBD1 (5 bases). Trimming pared 6 bases from V and 3 bases from J, leaving 15 bases between. CDR1 is SGHNT and CDR2 is YYREEE in the germline V gene (reference sequence). The CDR3 is 14 amino acids. The CDR3: CASTPVSGDYGYTF. In nucleotides, the CDR3 is TGTGCCAGCACCCCGGTCTCGGGGGACTATGGCTACACCTTC.